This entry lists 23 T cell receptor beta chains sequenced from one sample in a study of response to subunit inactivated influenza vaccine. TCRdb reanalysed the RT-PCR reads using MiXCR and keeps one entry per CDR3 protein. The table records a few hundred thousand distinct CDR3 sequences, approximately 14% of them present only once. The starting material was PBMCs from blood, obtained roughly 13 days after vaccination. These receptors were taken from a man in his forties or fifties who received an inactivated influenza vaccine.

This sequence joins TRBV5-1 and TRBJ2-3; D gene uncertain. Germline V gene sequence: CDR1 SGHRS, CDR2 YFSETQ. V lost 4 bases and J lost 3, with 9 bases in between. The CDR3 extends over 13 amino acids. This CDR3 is CASSPPWTDTQYF. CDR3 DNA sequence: TGCGCCAGCAGCCCTCCCTGGACAGATACGCAGTATTTT.

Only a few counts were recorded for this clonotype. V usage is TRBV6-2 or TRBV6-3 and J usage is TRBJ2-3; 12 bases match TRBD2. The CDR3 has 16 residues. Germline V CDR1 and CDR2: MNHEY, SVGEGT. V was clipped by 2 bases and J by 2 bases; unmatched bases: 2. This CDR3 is CASSYLAGGITDTQYF. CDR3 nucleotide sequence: TGTGCCAGCAGTTACCTAGCGGGAGGGATCACAGATACGCAGTATTTT.

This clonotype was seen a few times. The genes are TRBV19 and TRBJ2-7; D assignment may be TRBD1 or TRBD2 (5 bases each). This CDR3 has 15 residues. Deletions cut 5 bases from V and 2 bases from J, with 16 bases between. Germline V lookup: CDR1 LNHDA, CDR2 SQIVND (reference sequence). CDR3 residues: CASSPQLGATYEQYF. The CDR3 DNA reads TGTGCCAGTAGTCCCCAGCTCGGGGCCACCTACGAGCAGTACTTC.

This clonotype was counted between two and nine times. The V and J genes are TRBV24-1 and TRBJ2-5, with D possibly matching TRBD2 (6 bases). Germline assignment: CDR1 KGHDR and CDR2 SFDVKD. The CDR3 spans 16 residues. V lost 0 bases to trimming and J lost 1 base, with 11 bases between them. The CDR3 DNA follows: TGTGCCACCAGTGATTTGAGAATGGGAGGCCAAGAGACCCAGTACTTC. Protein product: CATSDLRMGGQETQYF.

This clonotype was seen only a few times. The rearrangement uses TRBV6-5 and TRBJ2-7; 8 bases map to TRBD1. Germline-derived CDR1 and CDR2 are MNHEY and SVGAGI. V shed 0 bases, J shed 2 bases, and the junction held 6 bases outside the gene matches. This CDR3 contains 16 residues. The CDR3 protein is CASSYSTGTGTYEQYF. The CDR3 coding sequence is TGTGCCAGCAGTTACTCTACCGGGACAGGCACCTACGAGCAGTACTTC.

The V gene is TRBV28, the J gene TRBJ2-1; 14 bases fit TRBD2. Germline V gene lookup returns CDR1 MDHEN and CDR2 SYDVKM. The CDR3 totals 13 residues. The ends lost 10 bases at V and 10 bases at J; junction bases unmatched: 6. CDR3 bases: TGTGCCACCCGACTAGCGGGAGGGCCAGAGCAGTTCTTC. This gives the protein CATRLAGGPEQFF.

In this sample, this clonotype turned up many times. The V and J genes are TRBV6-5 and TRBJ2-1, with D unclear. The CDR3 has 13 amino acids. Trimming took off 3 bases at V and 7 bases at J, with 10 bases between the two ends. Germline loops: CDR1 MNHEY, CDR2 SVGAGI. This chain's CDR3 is CASSYSLVNEQFF. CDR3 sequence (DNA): TGTGCCAGCAGTTATAGCCTAGTAAATGAGCAGTTCTTC.

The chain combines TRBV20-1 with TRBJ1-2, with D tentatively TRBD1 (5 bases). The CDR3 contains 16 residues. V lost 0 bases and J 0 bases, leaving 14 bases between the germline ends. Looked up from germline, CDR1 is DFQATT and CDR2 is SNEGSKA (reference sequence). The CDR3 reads CSARDLSRVSNYGYTF. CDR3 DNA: TGCAGTGCTAGAGATCTTAGCAGGGTCTCTAACTATGGCTACACCTTC.

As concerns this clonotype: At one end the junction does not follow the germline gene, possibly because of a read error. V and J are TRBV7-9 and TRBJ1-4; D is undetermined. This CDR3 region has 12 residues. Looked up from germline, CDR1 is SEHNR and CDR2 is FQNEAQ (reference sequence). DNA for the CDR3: TGTGCCAGCAGCTTATCGGGCGGCTGGCCCCAATTT. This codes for CASSLSGGWPQF.

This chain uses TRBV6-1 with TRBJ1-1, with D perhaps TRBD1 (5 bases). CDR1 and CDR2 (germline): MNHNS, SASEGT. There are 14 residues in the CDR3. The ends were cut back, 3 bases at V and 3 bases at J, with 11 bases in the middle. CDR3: CASSDEGKYTEAFF. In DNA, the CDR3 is TGTGCCAGCAGTGACGAGGGGAAGTACACTGAAGCTTTCTTT.

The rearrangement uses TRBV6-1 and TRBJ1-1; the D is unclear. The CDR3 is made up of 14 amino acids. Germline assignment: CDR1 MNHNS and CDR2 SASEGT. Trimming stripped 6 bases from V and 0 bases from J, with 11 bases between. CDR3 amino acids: CASRNKYLNTEAFF. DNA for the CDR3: TGTGCCAGCAGAAACAAGTACCTGAACACTGAAGCTTTCTTT.

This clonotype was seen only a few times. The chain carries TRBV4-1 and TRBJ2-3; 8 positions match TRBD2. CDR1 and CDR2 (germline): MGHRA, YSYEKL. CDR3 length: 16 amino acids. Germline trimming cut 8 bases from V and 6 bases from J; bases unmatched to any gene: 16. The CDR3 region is CASAPGGAGPKDTQYF. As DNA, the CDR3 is TGCGCCAGCGCTCCGGGAGGGGCAGGGCCTAAGGATACGCAGTATTTT.

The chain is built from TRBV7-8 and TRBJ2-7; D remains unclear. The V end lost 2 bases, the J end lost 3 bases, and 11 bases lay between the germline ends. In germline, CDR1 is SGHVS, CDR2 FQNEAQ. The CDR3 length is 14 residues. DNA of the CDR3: TGTGCCAGCAGCTTACTATCTAATGACTACGAGCAGTACTTC. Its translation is CASSLLSNDYEQYF.

The CDR3, as DNA: TGTGCCAGCAGTGAATTGGGGGGATCCTACGAGCAGTACTTC. The encoded protein is CASSELGGSYEQYF. The chain uses TRBV25-1 and TRBJ2-7; maybe TRBD2 (6 bases). CDR1 MGHDK and CDR2 SYGVNS come from the germline V gene. V was clipped by 1 base and J by 1 base, with 8 bases between them. This CDR3 spans 14 amino acids.

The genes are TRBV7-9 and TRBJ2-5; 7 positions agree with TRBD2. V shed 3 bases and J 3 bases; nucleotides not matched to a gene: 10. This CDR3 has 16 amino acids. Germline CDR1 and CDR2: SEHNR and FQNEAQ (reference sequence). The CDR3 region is CASSFPTGREEETQYF. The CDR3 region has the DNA TGTGCCAGCAGCTTCCCAACGGGACGGGAGGAAGAGACCCAGTACTTC. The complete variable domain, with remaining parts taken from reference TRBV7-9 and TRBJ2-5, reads DTGVSQNPRHKITKRGQNVTFRCDPISEHNRLYWYRQTLGQGPEFLTYFQNEAQLEKSRLLSDRFSAERPKGSFSTLEIQRTEQGDSAMYLCASSFPTGREEETQYFGPGTRLLVL.

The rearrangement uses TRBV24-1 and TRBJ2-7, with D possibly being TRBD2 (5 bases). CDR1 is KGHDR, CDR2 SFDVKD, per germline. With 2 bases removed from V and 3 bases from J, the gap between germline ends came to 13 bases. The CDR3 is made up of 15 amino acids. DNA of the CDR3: TGTGCCACCAGTGATTCTTCCGGACTTATCTACGAGCAGTACTTC. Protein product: CATSDSSGLIYEQYF.

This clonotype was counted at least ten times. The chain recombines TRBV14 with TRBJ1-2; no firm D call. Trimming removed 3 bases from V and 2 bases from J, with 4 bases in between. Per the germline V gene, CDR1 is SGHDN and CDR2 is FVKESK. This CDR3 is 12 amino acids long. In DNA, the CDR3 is TGTGCCAGCAGCCAGGCGAACTATGGCTACACCTTC. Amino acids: CASSQANYGYTF.

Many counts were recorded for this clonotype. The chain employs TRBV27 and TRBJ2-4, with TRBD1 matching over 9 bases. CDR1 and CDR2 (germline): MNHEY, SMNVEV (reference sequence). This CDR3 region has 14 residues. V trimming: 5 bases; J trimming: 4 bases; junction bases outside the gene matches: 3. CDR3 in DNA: TGTGCCAGCAGTCCCGGGACAGGGAAAAACATTCAGTACTTC. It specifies CASSPGTGKNIQYF.

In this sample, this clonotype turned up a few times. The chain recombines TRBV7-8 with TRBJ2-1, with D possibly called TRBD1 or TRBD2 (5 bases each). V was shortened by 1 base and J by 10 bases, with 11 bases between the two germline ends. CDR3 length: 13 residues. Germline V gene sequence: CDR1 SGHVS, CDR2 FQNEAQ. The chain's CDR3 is CASSLVGGSEQFF. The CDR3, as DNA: TGTGCCAGCAGCTTAGTTGGGGGTAGCGAGCAGTTCTTC.

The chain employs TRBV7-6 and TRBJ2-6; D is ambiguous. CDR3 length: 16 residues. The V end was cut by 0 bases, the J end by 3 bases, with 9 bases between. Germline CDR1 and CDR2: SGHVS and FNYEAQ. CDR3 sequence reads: CASSLALSSGANVLTF. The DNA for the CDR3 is TGTGCCAGCAGCTTAGCGCTTTCAAGTGGGGCCAACGTCCTGACTTTC.

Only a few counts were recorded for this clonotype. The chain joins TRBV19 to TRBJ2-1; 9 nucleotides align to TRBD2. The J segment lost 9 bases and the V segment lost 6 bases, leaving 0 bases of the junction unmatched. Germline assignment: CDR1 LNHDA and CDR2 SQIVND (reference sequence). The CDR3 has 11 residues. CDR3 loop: CASRTSGEQFF. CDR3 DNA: TGTGCCAGTAGGACTAGCGGTGAGCAGTTCTTC.

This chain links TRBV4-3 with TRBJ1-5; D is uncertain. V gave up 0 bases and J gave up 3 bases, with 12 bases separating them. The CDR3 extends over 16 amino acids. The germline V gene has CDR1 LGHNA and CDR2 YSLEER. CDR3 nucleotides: TGCGCCAGCAGCCAAGACTCGCAGCCCCTCAATCAGCCCCAGCATTTT. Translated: CASSQDSQPLNQPQHF.

The CDR3 coding sequence is TGTGCCAGCTCGGAGGGGACGAGCACAGATACGCAGTATTTT. Encoded protein: CASSEGTSTDTQYF. The chain carries TRBV6-4 and TRBJ2-3; a possible D gene is TRBD2 (6 bases). Per the germline V gene, CDR1 is MRHNA and CDR2 is SNTAGT. The V end was cut by 8 bases, the J end by 0 bases, with 12 bases between. This CDR3 contains 14 residues.